The 29 T cell receptor beta chains presented below share a single source sample, sequenced in a study of blood T cell repertoires in COVID-19. The assay was immunoSEQ multiplex PCR, and TCRdb's table has in-frame clones only and misses some. The sample holds some 280,000 clones; 86% are singletons and the top ten take about 3%. The sequencing input was peripheral blood. The receptor source for this set is a woman in her 30s with active or convalescent COVID-19.

This chain joins TRBV6-5 and TRBJ1-3, with D possibly TRBD1 on 6 matching bases. The CDR3 spans 14 residues. The germline gives CDR1 MNHEY, CDR2 SVGAGI. Trimming cost V 6 bases and J 4 bases, with 13 bases left between them. Here the CDR3 DNA reads TGTGCCAGCAGAAACAGGGTATCGGGAAACACCATATATTTT. Translation: CASRNRVSGNTIYF.

The V call is TRBV19, the J call TRBJ1-2, with D maybe TRBD1 (5 bases). Germline-derived CDR1 and CDR2 are LNHDA and SQIVND (reference sequence). The CDR3 totals 17 residues. Trimming took off 3 bases at V and 4 bases at J, with 21 bases between the two ends. The CDR3 sequence is CASSITLLPPGPYGYTF. CDR3 in DNA: TGTGCCAGTAGTATTACCCTCCTCCCCCCAGGGCCCTATGGCTACACCTTC.

The V call is TRBV19, the J call TRBJ1-5, with 7 bases matching TRBD1. V trimming: 5 bases; J trimming: 9 bases; junction bases outside the gene matches: 7. The CDR3 has 13 residues. CDR1 is LNHDA and CDR2 is SQIVND in the germline V gene (reference sequence). CDR3 DNA: TGTGCCAGTAGTCCTTTCAACAGGGGGCCCCAGCATTTT. Amino acids: CASSPFNRGPQHF.

The chain links TRBV4-3 to TRBJ1-5, with D possibly matching TRBD1 (5 bases). The germline V and J ends were trimmed by 0 bases and 6 bases, with 12 bases remaining between them. Per germline, CDR1 LGHNA and CDR2 YSLEER. This CDR3 has 15 residues. Written as DNA, the CDR3 is TGCGCCAGCAGCCAAGAACTGGGGAGGGGTCAGCCCCAGCATTTT. Translation: CASSQELGRGQPQHF.

The chain recombines TRBV7-9 with TRBJ1-2; perhaps TRBD1 as D (5 bases). The CDR3 contains 17 residues. With 5 bases removed from V and 2 bases from J, the gap between germline ends came to 21 bases. Germline-derived CDR1 and CDR2 are SEHNR and FQNEAQ (reference sequence). CDR3 coding DNA: TGTGCCAGCAGCCCAGGGTCGCCTGCCACCGTAAACTATGGCTACACCTTC. Protein: CASSPGSPATVNYGYTF.

This sequence joins TRBV9 and TRBJ1-3, with 9 nucleotides matching TRBD1. This CDR3 is 14 amino acids long. Germline CDR1 and CDR2: SGDLS and YYNGEE. Losses at the gene ends were 0 bases for V and 7 bases for J; bases not matched to a gene: 2. The DNA for the CDR3 is TGTGCCAGCAGCGTAGATGGACAGGGGAACACCATATATTTT. It is translated as CASSVDGQGNTIYF.

The chain employs TRBV7-2 and TRBJ2-7, with 8 bases fitting TRBD2. Germline V gene lookup returns CDR1 SGHTA and CDR2 FQGNSA. This CDR3 is 17 amino acids long. After removal of 4 bases from V and 0 bases from J, the junction contained 11 bases not matched to a gene. In DNA form, the CDR3 reads TGTGCCAGCAGCTCCCGTCGGGGGGGGACTCGCTCCTACGAGCAGTACTTC. Translating it yields CASSSRRGGTRSYEQYF.

The genes are TRBV7-3 and TRBJ1-1; possible D gene TRBD1, 6 bases. The germline gives CDR1 SGHTA, CDR2 FQGTGA. Between the trimmed V and J ends, which lost 5 bases and 3 bases, there was a span of 10 bases. CDR3 length: 13 residues. The CDR3 sequence: CASSQGGDTEAFF. Written as DNA, the CDR3 is TGTGCCAGCAGCCAAGGGGGGGACACTGAAGCTTTCTTT.

This chain connects TRBV12-3 or TRBV12-4 to TRBJ1-2; the D is unclear. V was pared by 6 bases and J by 0 bases, with 8 bases between. The CDR3 runs to 13 residues. The CDR3 reads CASRSVSNYGYTF. The CDR3 DNA sequence: TGTGCCAGCAGATCGGTCTCTAACTATGGCTACACCTTC.

This chain uses TRBV29-1 with TRBJ2-7, with 9 bases lining up with TRBD1. The CDR3 contains 13 residues. The ends lost 6 bases at V and 2 bases at J; junction bases unmatched: 5. Germline V gene sequence: CDR1 SQVTM, CDR2 ANQGSEA. The CDR3 region has the DNA TGCAGCGTCAGGACAGGGGACACCTACGAGCAGTACTTC. It codes for CSVRTGDTYEQYF.

The chain joins TRBV5-1 to TRBJ1-4, with TRBD1 identical over 8 bases. Per the germline V gene, CDR1 is SGHRS and CDR2 is YFSETQ. The CDR3 spans 15 residues. The trim removed 4 bases at V and 8 bases at J, leaving 10 bases unmatched. CDR3 amino acids: CASSLLQGAGEKLFF. The CDR3, as DNA: TGCGCCAGCAGCCTCCTCCAGGGGGCTGGGGAAAAACTGTTTTTT.

The V call is TRBV5-1, the J call TRBJ1-2; 10 bases map to TRBD1. Germline trimming cut 3 bases from V and 8 bases from J; bases unmatched to any gene: 7. Germline values: CDR1 SGHRS, CDR2 YFSETQ. The CDR3 spans 14 residues. The CDR3 DNA is TGCGCCAGCAGCTGGACCGGGACAGGGGACGGCTACACCTTC. Encoded protein: CASSWTGTGDGYTF.

V and J are TRBV29-1 and TRBJ2-7; D gene unclear. CDR1 is SQVTM, CDR2 ANQGSEA, per germline. This CDR3 contains 13 residues. Trimming took 3 bases from V and 6 from J, leaving 15 bases between them. The CDR3 nucleotides read TGCAGCGTTGAGCAGCAGGCCCGTCGCGAGCAGTACTTC. This codes for CSVEQQARREQYF.

V usage is TRBV14 and J usage is TRBJ1-2; D is unclear. The V gene lost 4 bases and the J gene lost 5 bases, with 20 bases spanning the gap. Germline assignment: CDR1 SGHDN and CDR2 FVKESK. CDR3 length equals 16 residues. The CDR3 here is CASSRELGEGDYGYTF. The CDR3 DNA sequence: TGTGCCAGCAGCCGGGAGCTCGGCGAGGGAGATTATGGCTACACCTTC.

The chain is built from TRBV30 and TRBJ2-3, with 8 bases that match TRBD1. Germline lookup yields CDR1 GTSNPN and CDR2 SVGIG (reference sequence). The CDR3 is made up of 14 amino acids. The trim removed 2 bases at V and 5 bases at J, leaving 6 bases unmatched. This CDR3 is CAWSWGQAKDTQYF. The CDR3 coding sequence is TGTGCCTGGAGTTGGGGACAGGCTAAAGATACGCAGTATTTT.

This clone was counted between two and nine times. The genes are TRBV5-5 and TRBJ1-2, with TRBD1 identical over 9 bases. There are 16 residues in the CDR3. Germline V gene lookup returns CDR1 SGHKS and CDR2 YYEKEE (reference sequence). J was trimmed by 5 bases and V by 0 bases; bases with no gene match: 8. As DNA, the CDR3 is TGTGCCAGCAGCTTGGCGGGGACAGGGTCGGGGTATGGCTACACCTTC. Translation: CASSLAGTGSGYGYTF.

The chain joins TRBV6-2 or TRBV6-3 to TRBJ1-1; D possibly corresponds to TRBD1 (5 bases). Trimming stripped 2 bases from V and 3 bases from J, with 13 bases between. Germline V gives CDR1 MNHEY, CDR2 SVGEGT. The CDR3 runs to 15 residues. CDR3 region: CASSYPFGGYTEAFF. CDR3 sequence (DNA): TGTGCCAGCAGTTACCCTTTCGGGGGATACACTGAAGCTTTCTTT.

The chain links TRBV12-3 or TRBV12-4 to TRBJ1-2; 7 bases are a match to TRBD1. The ends lost 6 bases at V and 8 bases at J; junction bases unmatched: 6. The CDR3 runs 12 residues. CDR3 DNA sequence: TGTGCCAGCAGCCCTCAGGGGGTCGGCTACACCTTC. It specifies CASSPQGVGYTF.

This chain links TRBV30 with TRBJ1-3; D perhaps matches TRBD1 (6 bases). The V and J ends lost 3 bases and 4 bases respectively, with 16 bases between them. Germline V gene data show CDR1 as GTSNPN and CDR2 as SVGIG (reference sequence). The CDR3 runs to 15 residues. CDR3: CAWSGEGQIGNTIYF. The CDR3, as DNA: TGTGCCTGGAGCGGGGAAGGACAGATCGGAAACACCATATATTTT. The full variable domain, in which reference TRBV30 and TRBJ1-3 provide the parts outside the CDR3, is SQTIHQWPATLVQPVGSPLSLECTVEGTSNPNLYWYRQAAGRGLQLLFYSVGIGQISSEVPQNLSASRPQDRQFILSSKKLLLSDSGFYLCAWSGEGQIGNTIYFGEGSWLTVV.

The V gene is TRBV12-3 or TRBV12-4, the J gene TRBJ1-4; D gene unclear. The germline V and J ends were trimmed by 5 bases and 8 bases, with 9 bases remaining between them. This CDR3 is 12 amino acids long. In DNA, the CDR3 is TGTGCCAGCAGTCCTTTCGGGGAAAAACTGTTTTTT. Translated: CASSPFGEKLFF.

J is TRBJ1-2 and V is TRBV20-1; D is unresolved. The CDR3 is made up of 14 amino acids. In germline, CDR1 is DFQATT, CDR2 SNEGSKA (reference sequence). V was pared by 3 bases and J by 8 bases, with 19 bases between. Written as DNA, the CDR3 is TGCAGTGCTAGTCCCCCACGGATAGGAGGAGGCTACACCTTC. This gives the protein CSASPPRIGGGYTF.

This sequence joins TRBV5-6 and TRBJ2-7; a weak D match, TRBD2 (5 bases). The V end lost 5 bases, the J end lost 1 base, and 16 bases lay between the germline ends. The CDR3 is made up of 15 amino acids. Germline V gene sequence: CDR1 SGHDT, CDR2 YYEEEE. The CDR3 nucleotides read TGTGCCAGCAGTAATCTAGCTCCAGTTTCCTACGAGCAGTACTTC. It translates to CASSNLAPVSYEQYF. The full variable domain, in which reference TRBV5-6 and TRBJ2-7 provide the parts outside the CDR3, is DAGVTQSPTHLIKTRGQQVTLRCSPKSGHDTVSWYQQALGQGPQFIFQYYEEEERQRGNFPDRFSGHQFPNYSSELNVNALLLGDSALYLCASSNLAPVSYEQYFGPGTRLTVT.

This chain connects TRBV9 to TRBJ1-6, with 7 bases aligning to TRBD1. Per germline, CDR1 SGDLS and CDR2 YYNGEE. CDR3 length equals 14 residues. Trimming cost V 0 bases and J 10 bases; bases outside gene matches: 4. The CDR3 DNA sequence: TGTGCCAGCAGCGTAGACAGGGGTAACTCACCCCTCCACTTT. It is translated as CASSVDRGNSPLHF.

The chain is built from TRBV19 and TRBJ2-7; unclear D gene. The CDR3 is 14 amino acids. V was cut by 3 bases and J by 5 bases, with 14 bases left in between. CDR1 is LNHDA and CDR2 is SQIVND in the germline V gene (reference sequence). DNA for the CDR3: TGTGCCAGTAGTATCCGTCCAGGTGCTCACGAGCAGTACTTC. Protein: CASSIRPGAHEQYF.

The rearrangement uses TRBV29-1 and TRBJ2-7; 8 bases map to TRBD1. CDR1 SQVTM and CDR2 ANQGSEA come from the germline V gene. J lost 3 bases, V lost 5 bases, and 6 bases had no gene match. The CDR3 runs 13 residues. The CDR3, as DNA: TGCAGCGTTAGGGGACAGGACCTCTACGAGCAGTACTTC. This codes for CSVRGQDLYEQYF.

This clone was picked up one time. The chain joins TRBV6-2 or TRBV6-3 to TRBJ2-3; D might be TRBD1 (7 bases). In germline, CDR1 is MNHEY, CDR2 SVGEGT. This CDR3 has 17 amino acids. With 1 base removed from V and 2 bases from J, the gap between germline ends came to 16 bases. The CDR3 protein is CASSYLDRREPTDTQYF. Written as DNA, the CDR3 is TGTGCCAGCAGTTACTTGGACAGGAGGGAGCCCACAGATACGCAGTATTTT.

A few counts support this clone. The V and J genes are TRBV4-1 and TRBJ2-3; D perhaps matches TRBD2 (6 bases). Trimming pared 3 bases from V and 1 base from J, leaving 17 bases between. This CDR3 region has 17 residues. CDR1 is MGHRA and CDR2 is YSYEKL in the germline V gene. CDR3 in DNA: TGCGCCAGCAGCCATCCCAGCCACTCGGGGGGCACAGATACGCAGTATTTT. Amino acid sequence: CASSHPSHSGGTDTQYF.

This clone came up once. The chain couples TRBV6-5 to TRBJ1-2; tentative D call: TRBD1 (5 bases). Trimming took off 6 bases at V and 6 bases at J, with 14 bases between the two ends. Germline V gives CDR1 MNHEY, CDR2 SVGAGI. This CDR3 is 13 amino acids long. CDR3 DNA sequence: TGTGCCAGCAGATACGGGGGGGACCATGGCTACACCTTC. Amino acids: CASRYGGDHGYTF.

This chain links TRBV27 with TRBJ2-2; D remains unclear. CDR1 is MNHEY and CDR2 is SMNVEV in the germline V gene (reference sequence). Between the trimmed V and J ends, which lost 7 bases and 4 bases, there was a span of 10 bases. This CDR3 spans 13 amino acids. This chain's CDR3 is CASTPTGTGELFF. The CDR3 DNA reads TGTGCCAGCACCCCTACGGGCACCGGGGAGCTGTTTTTT.